Described below is a single T cell receptor beta chain sequence and its context. Its antigen is not known. This specimen includes other DNA sequences encoding the same CDR3. This sample was included in a study of shared clonotypes between healthy human individuals. Researchers ran the assay at a deep level. Investigators spread the genomic DNA of each subset evenly over several immunoSEQ plates. TCRdb keeps only in-frame clones here, not all; method: immunoSEQ multiplex PCR. The table includes roughly 2.2 million clones, about 90% detected once. General study points: Richness estimates generally favored naive over memory subsets.

Germline assignment: CDR1 SGHTA and CDR2 FQGTGA. The CDR3 length is 13 residues. Trimming shortened V by 5 bases and J by 5 bases, and 9 bases separated the two germline ends. The sequenced sample was naive CD4+ T cells from PBMCs. Subset meaning: CD45RA+ positively selected. This TCR was recovered from a man aged 18 to 35 in good health. Some clones in this sample may be carry-over from other donors' samples. The rearrangement joins TRBV7-3 to TRBJ1-4, with D possibly TRBD1 on 6 matching bases. CDR3 protein: CASSPGQNEKLFF. The DNA for the CDR3 is TGTGCCAGCAGCCCCGGACAGAATGAAAAACTGTTTTTT.